This T cell receptor (beta chain) came from a study of blood T cell repertoires in COVID-19. The overall study: Acute-phase and convalescent COVID-19 samples originated in the United States, Italy and Spain. Sources were T cells, B-cell-depleted T cells, or PBMCs; the material itself was cDNA or gDNA.

CDR3 size: 15 residues. CDR1 is SGHTA and CDR2 is FQGNSA in the germline V gene. The trim removed 3 bases at V and 7 bases at J, leaving 5 bases unmatched. Adults between roughly 18 and 90 years of age took part from 24 US areas. Authors' analysis steps: Researchers report that nucleated cell counts were estimated from reference gene primer amplification. Libraries were prepared by immunoSEQ multiplex PCR; TCRdb keeps only in-frame clonotypes and omits some of them. Clonal size and the V and J genes are those of that table, whereas D and trimming came from the DNA. The sample holds 250,000 or so clones, 80% to 85% seen once.

Sequencing was performed on PBMCs or T cells enriched from blood (not recorded which). The TCR was taken from a man aged 50 or older who had recovered from COVID-19. The rearrangement links TRBV7-2 to TRBJ1-6; 8 bases map to TRBD1. This CDR3 reads CASSFGQGENSPLHF. Here the CDR3 DNA reads TGTGCCAGCAGCTTCGGACAGGGAGAGAATTCACCCCTCCACTTT.